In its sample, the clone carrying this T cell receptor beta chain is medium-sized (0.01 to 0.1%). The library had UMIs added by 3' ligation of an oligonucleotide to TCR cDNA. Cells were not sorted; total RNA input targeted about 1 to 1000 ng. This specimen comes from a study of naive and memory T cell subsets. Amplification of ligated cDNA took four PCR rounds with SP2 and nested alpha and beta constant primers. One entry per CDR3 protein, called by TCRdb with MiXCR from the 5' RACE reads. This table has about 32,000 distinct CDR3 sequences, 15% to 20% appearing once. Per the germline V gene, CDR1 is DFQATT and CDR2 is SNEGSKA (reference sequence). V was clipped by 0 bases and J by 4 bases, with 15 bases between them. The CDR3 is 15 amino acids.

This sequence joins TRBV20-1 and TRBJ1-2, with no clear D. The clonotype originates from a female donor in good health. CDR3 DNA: TGCAGTGCTAGAGATCGGGGAAGTAACATCTATGGCTACACCTTC. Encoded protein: CSARDRGSNIYGYTF.